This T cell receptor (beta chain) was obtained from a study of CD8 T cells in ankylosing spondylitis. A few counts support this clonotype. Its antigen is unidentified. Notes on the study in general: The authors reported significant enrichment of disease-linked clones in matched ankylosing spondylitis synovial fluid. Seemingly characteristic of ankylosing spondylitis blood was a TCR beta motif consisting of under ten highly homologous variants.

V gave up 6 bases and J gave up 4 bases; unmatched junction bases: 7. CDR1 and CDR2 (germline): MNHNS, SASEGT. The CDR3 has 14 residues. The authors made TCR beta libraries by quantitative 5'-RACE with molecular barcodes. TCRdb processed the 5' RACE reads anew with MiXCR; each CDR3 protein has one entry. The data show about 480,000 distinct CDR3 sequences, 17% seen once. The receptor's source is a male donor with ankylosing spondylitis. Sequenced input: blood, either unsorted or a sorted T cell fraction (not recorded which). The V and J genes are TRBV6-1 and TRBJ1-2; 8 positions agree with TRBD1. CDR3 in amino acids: CASRTTGGTYGYTF. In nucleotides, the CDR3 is TGTGCCAGCAGAACTACAGGGGGGACCTATGGCTACACCTTC.